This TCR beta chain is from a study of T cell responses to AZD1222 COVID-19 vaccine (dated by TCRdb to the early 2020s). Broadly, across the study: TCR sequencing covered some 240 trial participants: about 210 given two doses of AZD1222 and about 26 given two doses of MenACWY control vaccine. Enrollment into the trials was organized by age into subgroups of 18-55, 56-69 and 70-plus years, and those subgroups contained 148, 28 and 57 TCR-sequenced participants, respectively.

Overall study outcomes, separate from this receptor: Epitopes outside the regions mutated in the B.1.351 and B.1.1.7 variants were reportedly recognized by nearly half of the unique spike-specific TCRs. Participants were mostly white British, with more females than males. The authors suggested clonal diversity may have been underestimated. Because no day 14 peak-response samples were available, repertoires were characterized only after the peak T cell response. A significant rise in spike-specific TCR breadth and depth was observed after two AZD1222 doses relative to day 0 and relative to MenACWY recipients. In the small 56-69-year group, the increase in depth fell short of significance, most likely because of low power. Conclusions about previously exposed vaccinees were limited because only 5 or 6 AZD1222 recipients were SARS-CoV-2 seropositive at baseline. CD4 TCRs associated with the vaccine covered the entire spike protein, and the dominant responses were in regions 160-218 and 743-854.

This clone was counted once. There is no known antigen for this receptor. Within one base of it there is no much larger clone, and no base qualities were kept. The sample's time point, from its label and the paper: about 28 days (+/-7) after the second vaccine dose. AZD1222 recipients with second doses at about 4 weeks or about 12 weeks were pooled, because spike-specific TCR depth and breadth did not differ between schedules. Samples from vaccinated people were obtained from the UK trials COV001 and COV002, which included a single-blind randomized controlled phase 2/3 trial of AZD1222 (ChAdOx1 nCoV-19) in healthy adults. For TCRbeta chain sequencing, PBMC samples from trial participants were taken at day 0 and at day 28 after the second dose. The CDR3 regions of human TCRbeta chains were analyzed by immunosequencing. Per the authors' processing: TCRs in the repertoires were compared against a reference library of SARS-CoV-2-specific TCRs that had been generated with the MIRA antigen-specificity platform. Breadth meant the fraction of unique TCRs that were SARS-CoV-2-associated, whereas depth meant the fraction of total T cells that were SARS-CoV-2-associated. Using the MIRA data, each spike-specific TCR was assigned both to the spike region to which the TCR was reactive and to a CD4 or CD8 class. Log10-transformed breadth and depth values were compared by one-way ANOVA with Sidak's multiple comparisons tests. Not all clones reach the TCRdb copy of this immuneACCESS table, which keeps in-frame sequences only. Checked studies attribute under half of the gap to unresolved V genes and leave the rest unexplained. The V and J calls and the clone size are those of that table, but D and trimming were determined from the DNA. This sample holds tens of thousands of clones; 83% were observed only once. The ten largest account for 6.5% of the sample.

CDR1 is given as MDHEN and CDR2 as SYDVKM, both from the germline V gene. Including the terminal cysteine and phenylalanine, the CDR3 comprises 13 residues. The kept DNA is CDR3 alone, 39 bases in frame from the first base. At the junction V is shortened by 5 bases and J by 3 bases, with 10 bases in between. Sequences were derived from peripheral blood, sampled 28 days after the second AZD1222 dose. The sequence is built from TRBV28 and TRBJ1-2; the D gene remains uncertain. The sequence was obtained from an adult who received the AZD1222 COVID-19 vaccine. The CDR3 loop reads CASSTTADYGYTF. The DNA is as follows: TGTGCCAGCAGTACAACAGCCGACTATGGCTACACCTTC.